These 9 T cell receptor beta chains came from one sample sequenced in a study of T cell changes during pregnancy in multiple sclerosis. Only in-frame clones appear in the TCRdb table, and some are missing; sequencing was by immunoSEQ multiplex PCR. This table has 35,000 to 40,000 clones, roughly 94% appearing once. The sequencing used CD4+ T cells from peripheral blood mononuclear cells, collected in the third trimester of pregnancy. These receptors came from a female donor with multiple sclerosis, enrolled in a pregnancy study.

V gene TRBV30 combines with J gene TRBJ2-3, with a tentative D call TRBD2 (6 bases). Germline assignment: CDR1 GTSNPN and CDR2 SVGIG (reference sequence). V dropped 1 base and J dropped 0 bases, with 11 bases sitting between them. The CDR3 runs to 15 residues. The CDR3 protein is CAWSATGSSTDTQYF. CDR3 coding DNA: TGTGCCTGGAGTGCCACCGGGAGCAGCACAGATACGCAGTATTTT. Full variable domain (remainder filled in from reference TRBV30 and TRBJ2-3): SQTIHQWPATLVQPVGSPLSLECTVEGTSNPNLYWYRQAAGRGLQLLFYSVGIGQISSEVPQNLSASRPQDRQFILSSKKLLLSDSGFYLCAWSATGSSTDTQYFGPGTRLTVL.

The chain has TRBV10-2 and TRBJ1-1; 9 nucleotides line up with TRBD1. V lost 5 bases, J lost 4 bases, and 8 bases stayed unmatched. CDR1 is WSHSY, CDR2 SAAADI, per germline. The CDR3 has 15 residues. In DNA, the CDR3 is TGCGCCAGCAGTAAAACAGGGGGCGAGAGCACTGAAGCTTTCTTT. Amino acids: CASSKTGGESTEAFF.

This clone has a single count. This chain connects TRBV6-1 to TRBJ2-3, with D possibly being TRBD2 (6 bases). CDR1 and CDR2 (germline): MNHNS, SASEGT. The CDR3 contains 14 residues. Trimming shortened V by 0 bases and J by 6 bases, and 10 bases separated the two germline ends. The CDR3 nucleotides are TGTGCCAGCAGTGAAGCGGCAGGAGGGGATACGCAGTATTTT. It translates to CASSEAAGGDTQYF.

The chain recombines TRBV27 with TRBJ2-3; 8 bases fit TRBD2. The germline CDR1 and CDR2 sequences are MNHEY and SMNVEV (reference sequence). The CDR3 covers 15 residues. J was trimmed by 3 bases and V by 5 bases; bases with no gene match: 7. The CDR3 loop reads CASSPPGTRTDTQYF. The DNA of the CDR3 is TGTGCCAGCAGTCCACCCGGGACTAGGACAGATACGCAGTATTTT.

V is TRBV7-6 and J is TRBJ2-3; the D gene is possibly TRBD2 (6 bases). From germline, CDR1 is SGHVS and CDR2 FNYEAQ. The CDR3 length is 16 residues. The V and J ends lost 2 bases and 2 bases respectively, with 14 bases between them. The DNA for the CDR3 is TGTGCCAGCAGCTTAAATATCCGGGAGAACACAGATACGCAGTATTTT. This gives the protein CASSLNIRENTDTQYF.

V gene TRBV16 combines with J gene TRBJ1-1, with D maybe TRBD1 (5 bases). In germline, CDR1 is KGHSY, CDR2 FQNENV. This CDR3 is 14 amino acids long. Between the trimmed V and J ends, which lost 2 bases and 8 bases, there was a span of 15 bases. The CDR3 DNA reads TGTGCCAGCAGCCAAAGCGCGGGACTTACCGAAGCTTTCTTT. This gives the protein CASSQSAGLTEAFF.

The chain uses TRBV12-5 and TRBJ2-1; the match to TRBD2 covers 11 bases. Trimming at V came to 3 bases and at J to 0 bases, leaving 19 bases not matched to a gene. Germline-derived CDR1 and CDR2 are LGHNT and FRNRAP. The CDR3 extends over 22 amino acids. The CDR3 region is CASGFANPGLAAPISSYNEQFF. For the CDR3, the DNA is TGTGCTAGTGGTTTTGCGAACCCGGGACTAGCGGCCCCAATTAGCTCCTACAATGAGCAGTTCTTC. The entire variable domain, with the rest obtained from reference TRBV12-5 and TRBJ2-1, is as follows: DARVTQTPRHKVTEMGQEVTMRCQPILGHNTVFWYRQTMMQGLELLAYFRNRAPLDDSGMPKDRFSAEMPDATLATLKIQPSEPRDSAVYFCASGFANPGLAAPISSYNEQFFGPGTRLTVL.

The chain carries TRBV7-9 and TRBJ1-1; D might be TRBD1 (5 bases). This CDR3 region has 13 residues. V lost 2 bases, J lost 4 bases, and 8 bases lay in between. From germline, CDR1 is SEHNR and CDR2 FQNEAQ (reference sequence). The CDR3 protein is CASSLMGGTEAFF. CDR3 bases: TGTGCCAGCAGCTTAATGGGGGGCACTGAAGCTTTCTTT.

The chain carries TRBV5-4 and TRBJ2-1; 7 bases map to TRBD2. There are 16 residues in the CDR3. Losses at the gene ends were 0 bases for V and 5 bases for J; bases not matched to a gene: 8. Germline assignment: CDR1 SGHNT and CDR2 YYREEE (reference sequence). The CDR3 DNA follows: TGTGCCAGCAGCTTGGATTCGGGGAGGGCCGACAATGAGCAGTTCTTC. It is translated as CASSLDSGRADNEQFF.